Listed below are T cell receptor beta chains from one sample, sequenced in a study of OX40 agonist ivuxolimab in advanced cancers. Generated by immunoSEQ multiplex PCR, the TCRdb table keeps only in-frame clones and is missing some. The sample lists some 60,000 clones; around 86% were seen once. Material: CD4+ or CD8+ T cells sorted from blood, obtained in a trial of the OX40 agonist ivuxolimab. These receptors were collected from an adult with an advanced solid tumor such as melanoma, head and neck, liver or kidney cancer. Both conserved end residues are part of each CDR3. Fields, in order: CDR3 protein, CDR3 DNA, clone size, J gene, V gene, D gene, CDR3 length. D genes are given only for firm matches. Not all rows give a size; the values are once, few, many and, for expanded clones, a class.

CDR3 protein: CASGLLAFATNEKLFF
CDR3 DNA: TGTGCTAGTGGTTTGCTCGCTTTTGCAACTAATGAAAAACTGTTTTTT
clone size: few
J gene: TRBJ1-4
V gene: TRBV12-5
D gene: .
CDR3 length: 16

CDR3 protein: CASSDWPKDGYTF
CDR3 DNA: TGTGCCAGCAGTGATTGGCCTAAGGATGGCTACACCTTC
clone size: .
J gene: TRBJ1-2
V gene: TRBV2
D gene: .
CDR3 length: 13

CDR3 protein: CASSLAGGPGDTQYF
CDR3 DNA: TGCGCCAGCAGCTTAGCGGGGGGGCCCGGAGATACGCAGTATTTT
clone size: .
J gene: TRBJ2-3
V gene: TRBV5-1
D gene: TRBD2
CDR3 length: 15

CDR3 protein: CASSLSRHSTDTQYF
CDR3 DNA: TGTGCCAGCAGCTTATCCCGCCACTCTACAGATACGCAGTATTTT
clone size: .
J gene: TRBJ2-3
V gene: TRBV7-2
D gene: .
CDR3 length: 15

CDR3 protein: CASSLLAGGTYEQYF
CDR3 DNA: TGTGCCAGCAGCCTTCTAGCGGGGGGGACCTACGAGCAGTACTTC
clone size: few
J gene: TRBJ2-7
V gene: TRBV11-3
D gene: TRBD2
CDR3 length: 15

CDR3 protein: CASRQGQLQETQYF
CDR3 DNA: TGTGCCAGCAGGCAAGGACAGCTCCAAGAGACCCAGTACTTC
clone size: .
J gene: TRBJ2-5
V gene: TRBV7-9
D gene: .
CDR3 length: 14

CDR3 protein: CASRKQGGGYGYTF
CDR3 DNA: TGTGCCAGCAGGAAACAGGGAGGGGGCTATGGCTACACCTTC
clone size: .
J gene: TRBJ1-2
V gene: TRBV6-5
D gene: .
CDR3 length: 14

CDR3 protein: CAWIPGGKGGYTF
CDR3 DNA: TGTGCCTGGATACCGGGAGGGAAGGGTGGCTACACCTTC
clone size: .
J gene: TRBJ1-2
V gene: TRBV30
D gene: .
CDR3 length: 13

CDR3 protein: CASGAGRGDTQYF
CDR3 DNA: TGTGCCAGCGGCGCGGGGAGGGGAGATACGCAGTATTTT
clone size: .
J gene: TRBJ2-3
V gene: TRBV5-4
D gene: TRBD2
CDR3 length: 13

CDR3 protein: CASSLAVNYGYTF
CDR3 DNA: TGTGCCAGCAGCTTAGCGGTTAACTATGGCTACACCTTC
clone size: .
J gene: TRBJ1-2
V gene: TRBV7-8
D gene: .
CDR3 length: 13

CDR3 protein: CASSSKGVVTDTQYF
CDR3 DNA: TGTGCCAGCAGTTCCAAGGGGGTAGTCACAGATACGCAGTATTTT
clone size: .
J gene: TRBJ2-3
V gene: TRBV27
D gene: .
CDR3 length: 15

CDR3 protein: CASSLYRANQPQHF
CDR3 DNA: TGCGCCAGCAGCCTTTACAGGGCCAATCAGCCCCAGCATTTT
clone size: .
J gene: TRBJ1-5
V gene: TRBV4-3
D gene: .
CDR3 length: 14

CDR3 protein: CASSPTGGGYGYTF
CDR3 DNA: TGTGCCAGTAGCCCCACAGGGGGCGGCTATGGCTACACCTTC
clone size: .
J gene: TRBJ1-2
V gene: TRBV19
D gene: TRBD1
CDR3 length: 14

CDR3 protein: CASSIAGVGSVRQYF
CDR3 DNA: TGTGCCAGTAGTATAGCGGGGGTTGGTTCGGTTCGGCAGTACTTC
clone size: .
J gene: TRBJ2-7
V gene: TRBV19
D gene: .
CDR3 length: 15

CDR3 protein: CASSQERGVEGGRTRSDQPQHF
CDR3 DNA: TGTGCCAGCAGCCAAGAAAGGGGTGTGGAGGGGGGGCGGACACGATCCGATCAGCCCCAGCATTTT
clone size: once
J gene: TRBJ1-5
V gene: TRBV14
D gene: .
CDR3 length: 22

CDR3 protein: CATPPSSYEQYF
CDR3 DNA: TGTGCCACACCACCGAGCTCCTACGAGCAGTACTTC
clone size: .
J gene: TRBJ2-7
V gene: TRBV7-9
D gene: .
CDR3 length: 12

CDR3 protein: CASSSSLYEQYF
CDR3 DNA: TGCGCCAGCAGCTCCTCACTGTACGAGCAGTACTTC
clone size: .
J gene: TRBJ2-7
V gene: TRBV5-1
D gene: .
CDR3 length: 12

CDR3 protein: CASSSWMNEQFF
CDR3 DNA: TGTGCCAGCAGCTCCTGGATGAATGAGCAGTTCTTC
clone size: .
J gene: TRBJ2-1
V gene: TRBV7-6
D gene: .
CDR3 length: 12

CDR3 protein: CASSLRVSNTEAFF
CDR3 DNA: TGTGCCAGCAGCTTAAGGGTAAGCAACACTGAAGCTTTCTTT
clone size: .
J gene: TRBJ1-1
V gene: TRBV5-4
D gene: .
CDR3 length: 14

CDR3 protein: CASSPSGGTNEKLFF
CDR3 DNA: TGTGCCAGCTCCCCTTCGGGGGGAACTAATGAAAAACTGTTTTTT
clone size: .
J gene: TRBJ1-4
V gene: TRBV18
D gene: .
CDR3 length: 15

CDR3 protein: CASRADRARGTQYF
CDR3 DNA: TGTGCCAGCAGAGCCGACAGGGCGAGGGGGACCCAGTACTTC
clone size: .
J gene: TRBJ2-5
V gene: TRBV6-5
D gene: TRBD1
CDR3 length: 14

CDR3 protein: CASSADTDTQYF
CDR3 DNA: TGCGCCAGCAGCGCGGACACAGATACGCAGTATTTT
clone size: .
J gene: TRBJ2-3
V gene: TRBV5-1
D gene: .
CDR3 length: 12

CDR3 protein: CASSLQGADTEAFF
CDR3 DNA: TGCGCCAGCAGCTTACAGGGGGCAGACACTGAAGCTTTCTTT
clone size: .
J gene: TRBJ1-1
V gene: TRBV5-1
D gene: TRBD1
CDR3 length: 14

CDR3 protein: CASSQDQLGPLGEQFF
CDR3 DNA: TGCGCCAGCAGCCAAGATCAGTTAGGACCCCTAGGTGAGCAGTTCTTC
clone size: .
J gene: TRBJ2-1
V gene: TRBV4-1
D gene: .
CDR3 length: 16

CDR3 protein: CASSPGQPDQPQHF
CDR3 DNA: TGTGCCAGCAGCCCTGGACAGCCCGATCAGCCCCAGCATTTT
clone size: .
J gene: TRBJ1-5
V gene: TRBV6-5
D gene: .
CDR3 length: 14

CDR3 protein: CAWSVLPLQMNTEAFF
CDR3 DNA: TGTGCCTGGAGTGTCCTCCCCCTCCAGATGAACACTGAAGCTTTCTTT
clone size: .
J gene: TRBJ1-1
V gene: TRBV30
D gene: .
CDR3 length: 16

CDR3 protein: CASSLQYTGELFF
CDR3 DNA: TGTGCCAGCAGCTTACAGTACACCGGGGAGCTGTTTTTT
clone size: .
J gene: TRBJ2-2
V gene: TRBV7-3
D gene: .
CDR3 length: 13

CDR3 protein: CASSPGTGALYHNEQFF
CDR3 DNA: TGTGCCAGCAGCCCCGGGACAGGGGCCCTGTATCACAATGAGCAGTTCTTC
clone size: .
J gene: TRBJ2-1
V gene: TRBV7-9
D gene: TRBD1
CDR3 length: 17

CDR3 protein: CASSLDGGRVWETQYF
CDR3 DNA: TGTGCCAGCAGCTTAGATGGGGGCAGGGTCTGGGAGACCCAGTACTTC
clone size: .
J gene: TRBJ2-5
V gene: TRBV7-2
D gene: .
CDR3 length: 16

CDR3 protein: CASSESQPRGNQPQHF
CDR3 DNA: TGTGCCAGCAGCGAATCCCAACCTAGAGGAAATCAGCCCCAGCATTTT
clone size: .
J gene: TRBJ1-5
V gene: TRBV7-9
D gene: .
CDR3 length: 16

CDR3 protein: CASSRGGEQFF
CDR3 DNA: TGTGCCAGCAGCCGAGGCGGTGAGCAGTTCTTC
clone size: .
J gene: TRBJ2-1
V gene: TRBV7-2
D gene: .
CDR3 length: 11

CDR3 protein: CASSSLDRSSYNEQFF
CDR3 DNA: TGCGCCAGCAGCTCTTTGGACCGGAGCTCCTACAATGAGCAGTTCTTC
clone size: .
J gene: TRBJ2-1
V gene: TRBV4-1
D gene: .
CDR3 length: 16

CDR3 protein: CASSLRLQETQYF
CDR3 DNA: TGTGCCAGCAGTCTCCGGCTCCAAGAGACCCAGTACTTC
clone size: .
J gene: TRBJ2-5
V gene: TRBV14
D gene: .
CDR3 length: 13

CDR3 protein: CAWSVGGRSYTF
CDR3 DNA: TGTGCCTGGAGTGTAGGCGGGCGCAGCTACACCTTC
clone size: .
J gene: TRBJ1-2
V gene: TRBV30
D gene: .
CDR3 length: 12

CDR3 protein: CASSLVIGNTGELFF
CDR3 DNA: TGTGCCAGCAGCTTAGTTATAGGGAACACCGGGGAGCTGTTTTTT
clone size: .
J gene: TRBJ2-2
V gene: TRBV7-2
D gene: .
CDR3 length: 15

CDR3 protein: CASSPQGAALRPQHF
CDR3 DNA: TGTGCCAGCAGCCCGCAGGGGGCGGCTTTAAGGCCCCAGCATTTT
clone size: .
J gene: TRBJ1-5
V gene: TRBV7-2
D gene: TRBD1
CDR3 length: 15

CDR3 protein: CASSDGRQGGSEKLFF
CDR3 DNA: TGTGCCAGCAGTGACGGGCGGCAGGGCGGGAGTGAAAAACTGTTTTTT
clone size: .
J gene: TRBJ1-4
V gene: TRBV2
D gene: .
CDR3 length: 16

CDR3 protein: CASSPGLGSLNQPQHF
CDR3 DNA: TGCGCCAGCAGCCCCGGATTAGGCAGCCTCAATCAGCCCCAGCATTTT
clone size: once
J gene: TRBJ1-5
V gene: TRBV5-1
D gene: .
CDR3 length: 16

CDR3 protein: CASIDSRGVTDTQYF
CDR3 DNA: TGTGCCAGCATCGACTCTCGGGGGGTTACAGATACGCAGTATTTT
clone size: .
J gene: TRBJ2-3
V gene: TRBV7-9
D gene: TRBD2
CDR3 length: 15